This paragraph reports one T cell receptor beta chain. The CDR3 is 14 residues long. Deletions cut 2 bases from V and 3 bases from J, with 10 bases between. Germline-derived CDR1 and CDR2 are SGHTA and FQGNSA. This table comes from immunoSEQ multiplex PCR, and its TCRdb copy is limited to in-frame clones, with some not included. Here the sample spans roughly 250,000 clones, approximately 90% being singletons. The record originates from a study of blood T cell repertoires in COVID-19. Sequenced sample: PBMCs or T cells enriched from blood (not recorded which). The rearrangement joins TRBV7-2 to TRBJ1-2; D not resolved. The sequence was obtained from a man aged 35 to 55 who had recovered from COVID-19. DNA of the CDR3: TGTGCCAGCAGCTTAACCGGGTCCTACTATGGCTACACCTTC. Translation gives CASSLTGSYYGYTF.